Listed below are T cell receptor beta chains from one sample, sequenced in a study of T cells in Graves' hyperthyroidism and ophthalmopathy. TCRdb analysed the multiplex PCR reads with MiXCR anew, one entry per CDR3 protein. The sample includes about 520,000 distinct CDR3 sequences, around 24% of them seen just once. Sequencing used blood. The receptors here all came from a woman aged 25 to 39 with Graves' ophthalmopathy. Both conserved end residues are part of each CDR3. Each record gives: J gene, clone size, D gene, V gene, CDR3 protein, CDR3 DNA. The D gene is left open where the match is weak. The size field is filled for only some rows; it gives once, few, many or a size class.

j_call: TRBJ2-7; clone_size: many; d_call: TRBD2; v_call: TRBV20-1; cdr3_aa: CSASMASGVREQYF; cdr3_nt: TGCAGTGCTAGTATGGCTAGCGGGGTTCGAGAGCAGTACTTC
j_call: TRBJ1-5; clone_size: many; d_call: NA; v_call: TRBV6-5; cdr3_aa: CASSYGGINQPQHF; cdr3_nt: TGTGCCAGCAGCTACGGGGGAATCAATCAGCCCCAGCATTTT
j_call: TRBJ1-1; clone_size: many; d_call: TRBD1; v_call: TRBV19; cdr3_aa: CASSRQGGNTEAFF; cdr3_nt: TGTGCCAGTAGTCGACAGGGAGGGAACACTGAAGCTTTCTTT
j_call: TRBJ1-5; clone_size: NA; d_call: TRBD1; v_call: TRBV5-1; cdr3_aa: CASSLGPGQGTYQPQHF; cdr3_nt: TGCGCCAGCAGCTTGGGACCGGGACAGGGAACTTATCAGCCCCAGCATTTT
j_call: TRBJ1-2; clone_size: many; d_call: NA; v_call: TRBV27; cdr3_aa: CASRPSRGSGGYTF; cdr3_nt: TGTGCCAGCAGACCTTCCAGGGGCTCAGGTGGCTACACCTTC
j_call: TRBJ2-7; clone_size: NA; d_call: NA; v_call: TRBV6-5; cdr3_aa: CASSYSMEGAEQYF; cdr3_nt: TGTGCCAGCAGTTACTCGATGGAGGGGGCCGAGCAGTACTTC
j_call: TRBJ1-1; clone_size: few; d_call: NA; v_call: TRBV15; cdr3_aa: CATSRGVSETEAFF; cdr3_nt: TGTGCCACCAGCAGAGGCGTCTCGGAGACTGAAGCTTTCTTT
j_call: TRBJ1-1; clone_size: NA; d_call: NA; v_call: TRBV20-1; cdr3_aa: CSASPAMNTEAFF; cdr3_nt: TGCAGTGCTAGTCCAGCCATGAACACTGAAGCTTTCTTT
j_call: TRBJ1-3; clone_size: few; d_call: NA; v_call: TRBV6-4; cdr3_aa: CATSPLVSGNTIYF; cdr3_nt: TGTGCCACCTCCCCGCTAGTCTCTGGAAACACCATATATTTT
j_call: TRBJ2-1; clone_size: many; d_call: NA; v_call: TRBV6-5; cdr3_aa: CASSSGVAGGFGQFF; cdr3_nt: TGTGCCAGCAGTTCAGGGGTGGCAGGGGGGTTTGGGCAGTTCTTC
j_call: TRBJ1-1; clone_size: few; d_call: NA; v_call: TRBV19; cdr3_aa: CATHGAEAFF; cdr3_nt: TGTGCCACCCATGGGGCTGAAGCTTTCTTT
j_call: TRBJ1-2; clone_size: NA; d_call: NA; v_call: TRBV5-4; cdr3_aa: CASSLGGESGYTF; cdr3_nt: TGTGCCAGCAGCTTGGGGGGGGAGAGTGGCTACACCTTC
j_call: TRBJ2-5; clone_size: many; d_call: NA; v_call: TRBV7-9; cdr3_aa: CASSFFLHEETQHF; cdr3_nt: TGTGCCAGCAGCTTTTTCTTGCATGAAGAGACCCAGCACTTC
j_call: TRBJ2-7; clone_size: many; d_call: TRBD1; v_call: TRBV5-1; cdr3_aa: CASSLGEGQGSYEQYF; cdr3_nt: TGCGCCAGCAGCTTGGGTGAAGGACAGGGATCCTACGAGCAGTACTTC
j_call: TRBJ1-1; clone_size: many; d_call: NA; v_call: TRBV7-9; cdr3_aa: CASSLRAGSHEAFF; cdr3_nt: TGTGCCAGCAGCTTACGGGCGGGTTCGCATGAAGCTTTCTTT
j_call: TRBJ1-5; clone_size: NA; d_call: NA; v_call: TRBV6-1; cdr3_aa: CASSVAGGASNQPRHF; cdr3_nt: NA
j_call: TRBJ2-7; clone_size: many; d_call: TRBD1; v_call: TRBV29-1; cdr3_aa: CSVEIGTVTYEQYF; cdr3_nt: TGCAGCGTTGAAATAGGGACAGTTACCTACGAGCAGTACTTC
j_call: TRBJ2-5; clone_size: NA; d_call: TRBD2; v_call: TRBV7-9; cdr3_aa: CASSLRSGGLETQYF; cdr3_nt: TGTGCCAGCAGCTTAAGGTCGGGAGGGTTAGAGACCCAGTACTTC
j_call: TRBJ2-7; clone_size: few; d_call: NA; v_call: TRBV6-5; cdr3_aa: CASSYSIAGEQYF; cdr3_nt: TGTGCCAGCAGTTACTCGATTGCCGGCGAGCAGTACTTC
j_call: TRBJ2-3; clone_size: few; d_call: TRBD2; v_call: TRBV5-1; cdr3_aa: CASTLGGGGFYTQYF; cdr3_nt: TGCGCCAGCACCCTGGGCGGCGGGGGGTTCTATACGCAGTATTTT
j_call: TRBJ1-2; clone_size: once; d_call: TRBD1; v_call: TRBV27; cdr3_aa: CASSSPDRGRYGYTF; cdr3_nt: TGTGCCAGCAGTTCCCCGGACAGGGGGAGGTATGGCTACACCTTC
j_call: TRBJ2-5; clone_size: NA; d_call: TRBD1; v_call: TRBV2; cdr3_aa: CASIQGNEETQYF; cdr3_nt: TGTGCCAGCATACAGGGGAATGAAGAGACCCAGTACTTC
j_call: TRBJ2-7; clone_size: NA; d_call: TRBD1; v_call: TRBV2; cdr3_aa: CASRHRGAYEQYF; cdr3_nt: TGTGCCAGCAGACACAGGGGCGCCTACGAGCAGTACTTC
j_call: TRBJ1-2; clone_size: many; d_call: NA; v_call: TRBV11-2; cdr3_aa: CASSLERNYGYTF; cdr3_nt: TGTGCCAGCAGCTTAGAGCGAAACTATGGCTACACCTTC
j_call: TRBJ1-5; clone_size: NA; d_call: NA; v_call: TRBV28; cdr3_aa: CASSRVQPQHF; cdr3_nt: TGTGCCAGCAGCCGGGTTCAGCCCCAGCATTTT
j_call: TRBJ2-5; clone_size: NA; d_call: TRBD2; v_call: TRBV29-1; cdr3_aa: CSVGRLAGSQETQYF; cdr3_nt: TGCAGCGTCGGGCGGCTAGCGGGGTCCCAAGAGACCCAGTACTTC
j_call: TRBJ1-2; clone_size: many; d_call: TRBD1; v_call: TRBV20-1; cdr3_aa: CSARVVTGEGGYTF; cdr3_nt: TGCAGTGCTAGAGTAGTGACAGGGGAGGGCGGCTACACCTTC
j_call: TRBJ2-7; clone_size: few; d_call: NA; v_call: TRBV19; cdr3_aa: CASSGSGGVLNYEQYF; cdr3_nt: TGTGCCAGTAGTGGTAGCGGCGGCGTACTGAACTACGAGCAGTACTTC
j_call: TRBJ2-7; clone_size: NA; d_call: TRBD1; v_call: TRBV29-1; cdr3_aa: CSVAGGQGMHEQYF; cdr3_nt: TGCAGCGTTGCGGGCGGACAGGGTATGCACGAGCAGTACTTC
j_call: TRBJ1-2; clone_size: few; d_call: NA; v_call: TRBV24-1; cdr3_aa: CATITQHVNYGYTF; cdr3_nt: TGTGCCACCATTACCCAACACGTAAACTATGGCTACACCTTC
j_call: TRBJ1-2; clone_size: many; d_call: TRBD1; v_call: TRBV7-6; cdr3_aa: CASSSGQGESYGYTF; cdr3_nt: TGTGCCAGCAGCTCGGGACAGGGTGAAAGCTATGGCTACACCTTC
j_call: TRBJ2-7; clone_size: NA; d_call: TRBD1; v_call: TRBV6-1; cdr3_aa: CASSVGGQVVQYF; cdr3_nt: TGTGCCAGCAGTGTTGGGGGACAGGTCGTGCAGTACTTC
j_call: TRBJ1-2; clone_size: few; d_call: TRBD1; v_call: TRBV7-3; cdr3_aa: CASSLSGTVAKGYTF; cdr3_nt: TGTGCCAGCAGCTTGTCCGGGACAGTGGCTAAGGGCTACACCTTC
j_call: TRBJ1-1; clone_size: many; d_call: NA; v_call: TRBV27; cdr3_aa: CASRDSAYTEAFF; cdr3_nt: TGTGCCAGCAGGGACAGTGCGTACACTGAAGCTTTCTTT
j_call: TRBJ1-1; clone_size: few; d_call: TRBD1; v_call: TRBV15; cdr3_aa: CATSLHQPGQSEAFF; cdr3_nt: TGTGCCACCAGCTTGCACCAACCGGGACAGTCTGAAGCTTTCTTT
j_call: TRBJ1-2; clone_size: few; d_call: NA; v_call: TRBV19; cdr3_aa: CASSVQGRDYGYTF; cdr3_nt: TGTGCCAGTAGTGTCCAAGGAAGGGACTATGGCTACACCTTC
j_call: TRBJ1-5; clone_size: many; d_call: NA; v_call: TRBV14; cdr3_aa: CASSETGSHQPQHF; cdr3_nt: TGTGCCAGCAGCGAAACAGGGTCGCATCAGCCCCAGCATTTT
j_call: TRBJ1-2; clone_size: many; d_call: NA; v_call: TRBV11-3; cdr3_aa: CASSLSLRGNYGYTF; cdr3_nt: TGTGCCAGCAGCTTATCCCTCCGGGGAAACTATGGCTACACCTTC